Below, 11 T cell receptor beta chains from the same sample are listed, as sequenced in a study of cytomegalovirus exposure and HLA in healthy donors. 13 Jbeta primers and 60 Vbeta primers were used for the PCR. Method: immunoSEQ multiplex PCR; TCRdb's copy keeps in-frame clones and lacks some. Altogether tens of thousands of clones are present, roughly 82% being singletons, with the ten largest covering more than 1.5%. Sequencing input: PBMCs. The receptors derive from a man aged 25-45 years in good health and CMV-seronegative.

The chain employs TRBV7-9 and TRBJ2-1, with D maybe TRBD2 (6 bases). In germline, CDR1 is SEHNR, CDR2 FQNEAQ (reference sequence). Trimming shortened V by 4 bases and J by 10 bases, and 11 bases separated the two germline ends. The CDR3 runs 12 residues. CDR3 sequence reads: CASSSGLAEQFF. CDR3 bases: TGTGCCAGCAGCTCCGGGCTAGCGGAGCAGTTCTTC.

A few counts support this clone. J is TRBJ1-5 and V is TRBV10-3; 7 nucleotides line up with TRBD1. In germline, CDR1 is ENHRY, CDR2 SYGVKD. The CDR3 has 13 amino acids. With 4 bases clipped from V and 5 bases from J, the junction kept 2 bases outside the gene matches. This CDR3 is CAISGQGDQPQHF. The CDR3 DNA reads TGTGCCATCAGTGGACAGGGCGATCAGCCCCAGCATTTT.

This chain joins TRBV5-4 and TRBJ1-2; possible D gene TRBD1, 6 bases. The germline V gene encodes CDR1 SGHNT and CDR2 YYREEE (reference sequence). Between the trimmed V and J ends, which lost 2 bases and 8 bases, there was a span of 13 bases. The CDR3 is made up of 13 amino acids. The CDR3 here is CASSFKGGVGYTF. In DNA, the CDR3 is TGTGCCAGCAGCTTTAAAGGGGGTGTCGGCTACACCTTC.

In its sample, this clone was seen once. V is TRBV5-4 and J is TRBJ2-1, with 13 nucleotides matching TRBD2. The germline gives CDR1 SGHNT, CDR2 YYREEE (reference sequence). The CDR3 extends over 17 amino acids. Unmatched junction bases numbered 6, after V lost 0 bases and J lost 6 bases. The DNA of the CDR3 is TGTGCCAGCAGCTTGGTCCGTACTAGCGGGAGGGTCAATGAGCAGTTCTTC. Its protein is CASSLVRTSGRVNEQFF.

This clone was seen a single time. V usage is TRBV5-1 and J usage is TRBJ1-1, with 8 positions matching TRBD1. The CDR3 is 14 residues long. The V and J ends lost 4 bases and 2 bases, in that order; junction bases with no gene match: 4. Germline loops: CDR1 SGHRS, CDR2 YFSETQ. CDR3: CASSAGTGNTEAFF. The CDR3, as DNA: TGCGCCAGCAGCGCCGGGACAGGCAACACTGAAGCTTTCTTT.

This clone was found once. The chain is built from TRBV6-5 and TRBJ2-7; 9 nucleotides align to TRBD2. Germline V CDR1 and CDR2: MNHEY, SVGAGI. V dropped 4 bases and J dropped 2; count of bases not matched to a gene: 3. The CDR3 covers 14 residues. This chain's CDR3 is CASSFGGGAYEQYF. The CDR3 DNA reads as TGTGCCAGCAGTTTCGGCGGGGGGGCCTACGAGCAGTACTTC.

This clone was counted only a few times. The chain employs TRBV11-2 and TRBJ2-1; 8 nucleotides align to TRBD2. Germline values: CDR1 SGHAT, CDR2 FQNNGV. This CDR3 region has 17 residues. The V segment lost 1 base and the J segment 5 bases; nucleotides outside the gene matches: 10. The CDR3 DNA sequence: TGTGCCAGCAGCTTAGGGGTAGCGGGGCTTGCCCACAATGAGCAGTTCTTC. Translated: CASSLGVAGLAHNEQFF.

The CDR3 region is CASRPRTGGRYGYTF. The CDR3 nucleotides read TGTGCCAGCCGTCCTCGGACAGGGGGCCGGTATGGCTACACCTTC. The rearrangement links TRBV5-4 to TRBJ1-2; 11 nucleotides match TRBD1. This CDR3 region has 15 residues. Germline lookup yields CDR1 SGHNT and CDR2 YYREEE (reference sequence). V was pared by 7 bases and J by 5 bases, with 10 bases of the junction left unmatched.

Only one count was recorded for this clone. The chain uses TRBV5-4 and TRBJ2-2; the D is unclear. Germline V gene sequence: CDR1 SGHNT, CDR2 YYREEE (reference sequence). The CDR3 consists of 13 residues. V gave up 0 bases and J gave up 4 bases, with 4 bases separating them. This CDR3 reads CASSLDSTGELFF. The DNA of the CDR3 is TGTGCCAGCAGCTTGGACAGCACCGGGGAGCTGTTTTTT.

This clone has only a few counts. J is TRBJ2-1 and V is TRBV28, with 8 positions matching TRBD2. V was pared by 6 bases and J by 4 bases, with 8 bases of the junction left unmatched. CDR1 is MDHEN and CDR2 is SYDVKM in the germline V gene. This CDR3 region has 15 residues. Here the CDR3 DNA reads TGTGCCAGCAGGGAAGGTAGCGGGGTTTACAATGAGCAGTTCTTC. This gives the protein CASREGSGVYNEQFF.

The CDR3 region has the DNA TGTGCCTGGAGACACCGCAGGGGCGTCTATGGCTACACCTTC. Its translation is CAWRHRRGVYGYTF. This rearrangement joins TRBV30 to TRBJ1-2, with a tentative D call TRBD1 (6 bases). The CDR3 spans 14 residues. Deletions cut 3 bases from V and 4 bases from J, with 15 bases between. Germline CDR1 GTSNPN, CDR2 SVGIG (reference sequence).